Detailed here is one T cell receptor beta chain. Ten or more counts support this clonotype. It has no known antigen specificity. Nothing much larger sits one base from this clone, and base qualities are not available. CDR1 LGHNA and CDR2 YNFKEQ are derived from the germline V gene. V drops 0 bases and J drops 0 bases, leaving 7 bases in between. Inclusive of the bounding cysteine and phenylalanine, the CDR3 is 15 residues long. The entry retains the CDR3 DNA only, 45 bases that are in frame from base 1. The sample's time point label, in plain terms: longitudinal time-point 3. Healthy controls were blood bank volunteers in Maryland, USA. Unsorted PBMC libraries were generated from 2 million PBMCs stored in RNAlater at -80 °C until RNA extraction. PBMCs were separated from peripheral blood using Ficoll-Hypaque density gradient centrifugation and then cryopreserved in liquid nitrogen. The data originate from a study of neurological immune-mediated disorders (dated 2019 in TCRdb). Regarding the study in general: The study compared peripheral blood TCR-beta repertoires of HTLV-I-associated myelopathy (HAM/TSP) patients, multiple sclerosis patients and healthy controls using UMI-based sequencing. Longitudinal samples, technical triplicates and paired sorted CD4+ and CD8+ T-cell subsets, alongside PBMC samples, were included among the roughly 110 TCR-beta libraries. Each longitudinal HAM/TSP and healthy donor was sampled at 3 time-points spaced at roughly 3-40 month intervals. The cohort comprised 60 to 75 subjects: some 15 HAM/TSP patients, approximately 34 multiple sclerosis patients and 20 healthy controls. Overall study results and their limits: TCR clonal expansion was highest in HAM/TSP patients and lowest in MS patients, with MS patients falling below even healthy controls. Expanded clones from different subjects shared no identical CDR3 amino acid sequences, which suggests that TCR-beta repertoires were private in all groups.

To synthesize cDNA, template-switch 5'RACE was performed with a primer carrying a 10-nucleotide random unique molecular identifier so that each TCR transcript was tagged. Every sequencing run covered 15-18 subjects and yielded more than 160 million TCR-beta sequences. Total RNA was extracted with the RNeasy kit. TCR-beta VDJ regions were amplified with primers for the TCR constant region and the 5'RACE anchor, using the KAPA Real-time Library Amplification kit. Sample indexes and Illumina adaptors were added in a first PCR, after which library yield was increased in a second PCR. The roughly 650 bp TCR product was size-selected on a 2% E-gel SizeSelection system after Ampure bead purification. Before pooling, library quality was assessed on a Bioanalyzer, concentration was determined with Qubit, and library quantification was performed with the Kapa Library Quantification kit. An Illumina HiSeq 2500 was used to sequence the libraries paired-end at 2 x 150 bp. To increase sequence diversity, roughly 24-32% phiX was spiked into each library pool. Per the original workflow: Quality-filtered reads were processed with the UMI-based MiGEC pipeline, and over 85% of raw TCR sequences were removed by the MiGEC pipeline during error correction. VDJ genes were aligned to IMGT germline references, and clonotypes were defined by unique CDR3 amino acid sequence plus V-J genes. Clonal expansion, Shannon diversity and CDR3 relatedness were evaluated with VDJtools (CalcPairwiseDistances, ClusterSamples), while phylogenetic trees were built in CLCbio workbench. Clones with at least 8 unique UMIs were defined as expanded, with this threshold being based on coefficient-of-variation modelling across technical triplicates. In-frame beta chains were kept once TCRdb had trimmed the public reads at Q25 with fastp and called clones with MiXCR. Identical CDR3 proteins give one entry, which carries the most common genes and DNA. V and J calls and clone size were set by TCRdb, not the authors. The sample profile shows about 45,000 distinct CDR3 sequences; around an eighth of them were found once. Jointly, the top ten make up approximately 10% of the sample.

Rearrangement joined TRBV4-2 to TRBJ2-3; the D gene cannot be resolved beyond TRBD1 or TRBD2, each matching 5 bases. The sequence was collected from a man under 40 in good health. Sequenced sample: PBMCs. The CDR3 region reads CASSQERDSTDTQYF. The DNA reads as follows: TGTGCCAGCAGCCAAGAGAGGGACAGCACAGATACGCAGTATTTT.